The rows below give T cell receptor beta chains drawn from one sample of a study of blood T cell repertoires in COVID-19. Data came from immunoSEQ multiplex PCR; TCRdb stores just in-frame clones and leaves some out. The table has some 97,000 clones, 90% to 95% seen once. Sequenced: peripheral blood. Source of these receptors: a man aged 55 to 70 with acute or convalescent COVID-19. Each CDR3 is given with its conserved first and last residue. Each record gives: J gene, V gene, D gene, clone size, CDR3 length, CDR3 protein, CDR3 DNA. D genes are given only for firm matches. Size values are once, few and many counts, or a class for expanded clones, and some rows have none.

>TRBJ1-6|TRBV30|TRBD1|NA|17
CAWSVLRTGADNSPLHF
TGTGCCTGGAGTGTATTGAGAACAGGGGCGGATAATTCACCCCTCCACTTT
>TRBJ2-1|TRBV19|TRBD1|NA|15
CASSIGTVSLGEQFF
TGTGCCAGTAGTATCGGGACAGTTTCTCTAGGTGAGCAGTTCTTC
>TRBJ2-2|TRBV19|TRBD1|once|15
CASSKITGGTGELFF
TGTGCCAGTAGTAAAATAACAGGGGGCACCGGGGAGCTGTTTTTT
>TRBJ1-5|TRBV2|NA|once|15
CASRQDRRSNQPQHF
TGTGCCAGCAGGCAGGACAGACGTAGCAATCAGCCCCAGCATTTT
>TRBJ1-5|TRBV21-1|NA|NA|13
CASGTDSNQPQHF
TGTGCCAGCGGGACAGATAGCAATCAGCCCCAGCATTTT
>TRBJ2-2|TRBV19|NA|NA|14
CASSPGSGTGELFF
TGTGCCAGTAGTCCAGGGTCGGGCACCGGGGAGCTGTTTTTT
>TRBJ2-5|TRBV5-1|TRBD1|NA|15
CASSSTGQVQETQYF
TGCGCCAGCAGCTCCACGGGACAGGTGCAAGAGACCCAGTACTTC
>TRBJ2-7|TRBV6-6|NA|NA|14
CASSYLDRFHEQYF
TGTGCCAGCAGTTACCTCGACAGGTTCCACGAGCAGTACTTC
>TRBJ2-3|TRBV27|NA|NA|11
CASIESDTQYF
TGTGCCAGCATAGAGTCAGATACGCAGTATTTT
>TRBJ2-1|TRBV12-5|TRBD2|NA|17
CASGLVRTGGLDNEQFF
TGTGCTAGTGGTTTGGTACGGACGGGAGGGCTAGACAATGAGCAGTTCTTC
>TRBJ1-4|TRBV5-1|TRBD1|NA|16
CASRSASTGRGEKLFF
TGCGCCAGCAGATCCGCGTCGACAGGGCGGGGTGAAAAACTGTTTTTT
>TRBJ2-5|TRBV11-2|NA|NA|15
CASRSLAGSGETQYF
TGTGCCAGCAGATCCTTGGCGGGGAGTGGGGAGACCCAGTACTTC
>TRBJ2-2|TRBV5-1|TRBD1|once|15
CASSLTGTGTGELFF
TGCGCCAGCAGCTTGACCGGGACAGGGACCGGGGAGCTGTTTTTT
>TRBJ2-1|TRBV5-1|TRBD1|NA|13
CASSEDQGANGVF
TGCGCCAGCAGCGAGGATCAGGGGGCAAATGGGGTCTTC
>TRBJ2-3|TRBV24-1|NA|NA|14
CATSDLLVSDTQYF
TGTGCCACCAGTGATTTGCTAGTCTCAGATACGCAGTATTTT
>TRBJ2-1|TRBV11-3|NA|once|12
CASLGGNNEQFF
TGTGCCTCCCTTGGGGGGAATAATGAGCAGTTCTTC
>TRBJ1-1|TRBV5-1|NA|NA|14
CASSSGFKNTEAFF
TGCGCCAGCAGCTCCGGGTTTAAGAACACTGAAGCTTTCTTT
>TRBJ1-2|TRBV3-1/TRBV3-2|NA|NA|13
CASSLDRNYGYTF
TGTGCCAGCAGCCTCGACAGGAACTATGGCTACACCTTC
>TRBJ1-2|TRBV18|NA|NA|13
CASSPDRTDGYTF
TGTGCCAGCTCACCAGATAGGACAGATGGCTACACCTTC
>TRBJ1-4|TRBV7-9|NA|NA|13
CASSRGGGEKLFF
TGTGCCAGCAGCCGCGGAGGCGGTGAAAAACTGTTTTTT
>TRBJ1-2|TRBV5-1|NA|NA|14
CASSPQGSNYGYTF
TGCGCCAGCAGCCCACAGGGTTCAAACTATGGCTACACCTTC
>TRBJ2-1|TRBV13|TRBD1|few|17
CASSLGTGIIGINEQFF
TGTGCCAGCAGCCTCGGGACAGGTATTATTGGCATCAATGAGCAGTTCTTC